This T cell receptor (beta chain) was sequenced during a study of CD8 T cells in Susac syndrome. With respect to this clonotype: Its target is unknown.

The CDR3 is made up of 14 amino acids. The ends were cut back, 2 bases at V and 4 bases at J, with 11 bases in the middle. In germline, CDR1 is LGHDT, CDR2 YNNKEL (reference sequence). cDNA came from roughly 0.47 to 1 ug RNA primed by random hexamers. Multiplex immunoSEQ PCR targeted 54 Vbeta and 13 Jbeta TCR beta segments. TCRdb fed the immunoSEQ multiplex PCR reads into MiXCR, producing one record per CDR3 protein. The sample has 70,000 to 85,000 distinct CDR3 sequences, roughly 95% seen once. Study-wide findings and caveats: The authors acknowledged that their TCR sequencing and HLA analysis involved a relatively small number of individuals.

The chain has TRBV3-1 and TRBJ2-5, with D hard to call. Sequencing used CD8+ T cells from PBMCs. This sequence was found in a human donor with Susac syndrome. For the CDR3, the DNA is TGTGCCAGCAGCCAAAGGATCATGCTAGAGACCCAGTACTTC. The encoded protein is CASSQRIMLETQYF.